The 21 T cell receptor beta chains below all came from one sample that was sequenced in a study of blood T cell repertoires in COVID-19 (dated by TCRdb to 2018 to 2020). The library was generated by the immunoSEQ multiplex PCR assay. Sourced from immuneACCESS, this table was stored by TCRdb with only in-frame sequences that have V and J called. A share of the clones is absent; for the studies checked, an unresolved V gene accounts for under half, and the remainder has no known explanation. This sample holds about 78,000 clones; around 86% were observed only once. Of the sample, 4.5% to 6% falls within the top ten clones. Sequencing was carried out using peripheral blood. These receptors all come from a man aged 45-65 years with active or convalescent COVID-19.

V is TRBV6-4 and J is TRBJ2-1, with 7 bases fitting TRBD1. CDR3 length: 15 residues. Trimming took 4 bases from V and 4 from J; bases not matched to a gene: 7. The germline V gene encodes CDR1 MRHNA and CDR2 SNTAGT. The DNA for the CDR3 is TGTGCCAGCAGTGCCCAGGGGACAGAGTACAATGAGCAGTTCTTC. This translates into CASSAQGTEYNEQFF.

This clone appeared a single time. The V call is TRBV28, the J call TRBJ2-4; possibly TRBD2 for D (5 bases). The CDR3 runs 14 residues. V lost 4 bases, J lost 7 bases, and 14 bases lay in between. The germline V gene encodes CDR1 MDHEN and CDR2 SYDVKM. The CDR3: CASSYRVRGNIQYF. DNA for the CDR3: TGTGCCAGCAGTTATCGGGTCAGAGGGAACATTCAGTACTTC.

V and J are TRBV7-8 and TRBJ2-3, with 8 bases that match TRBD1. This CDR3 contains 15 residues. Unmatched junction bases numbered 6, after V lost 6 bases and J lost 1 base. Germline CDR1 and CDR2: SGHVS and FQNEAQ. The CDR3, as DNA: TGTGCCAGCAGTACTCCGGGACAGGGCACAGATACGCAGTATTTT. Its translation is CASSTPGQGTDTQYF.

This chain connects TRBV6-7 to TRBJ2-2; perhaps TRBD1 as D (7 bases). TRBV6-7 is placed among ORFs of uncertain function. Trimming pared 5 bases from V and 4 bases from J, leaving 14 bases between. The CDR3 runs 15 residues. CDR3 sequence (DNA): TGTGCCAGCAGTCACCAGGGGGGTGGCACCGGGGAGCTGTTTTTT. The encoded protein is CASSHQGGGTGELFF.

This chain connects TRBV19 to TRBJ1-2, with D uncertain. Trimming removed 5 bases from V and 8 bases from J, with 15 bases in between. Germline V CDR1 and CDR2: LNHDA, SQIVND (reference sequence). There are 13 residues in the CDR3. In nucleotides, the CDR3 is TGTGCCAGTAGTCCTAGCCCGCCGGGAGGCTACACCTTC. It codes for CASSPSPPGGYTF. Filled out from reference TRBV19 and TRBJ1-2, the complete variable domain reads DGGITQSPKYLFRKEGQNVTLSCEQNLNHDAMYWYRQDPGQGLRLIYYSQIVNDFQKGDIAEGYSVSREKKESFPLTVTSAQKNPTAFYLCASSPSPPGGYTFGSGTRLTVV.

This clone appeared once. The chain combines TRBV5-8 with TRBJ2-2; TRBD2 is a possible D gene (7 bases). Trimming shortened V by 7 bases and J by 6 bases, and 22 bases separated the two germline ends. This CDR3 contains 16 residues. Germline values: CDR1 SGHTS, CDR2 YDEGEE. For the CDR3, the DNA is TGTGCCAGCGGACCCACCGGGGGGCCGTACGCCGGGGAGCTGTTTTTT. Amino acid sequence: CASGPTGGPYAGELFF.

V usage is TRBV10-3 and J usage is TRBJ2-6, with TRBD1 as a possible D gene (6 bases). V was cut by 0 bases and J by 7 bases, with 7 bases left in between. The CDR3 consists of 14 residues. Germline assignment: CDR1 ENHRY and CDR2 SYGVKD. The CDR3 region is CAISESQGANVLTF. DNA for the CDR3: TGTGCCATCAGTGAGTCACAGGGAGCCAACGTCCTGACTTTC.

The chain recombines TRBV18 with TRBJ1-5; 7 bases match TRBD1. CDR1 and CDR2 (germline): KGHSH, LQKENI. V gave up 4 bases and J gave up 0 bases; unmatched junction bases: 9. The CDR3 spans 17 residues. This chain's CDR3 is CASSRTGVVISNQPQHF. The CDR3 DNA is TGTGCCAGCTCACGCACAGGGGTCGTAATTAGCAATCAGCCCCAGCATTTT.

The chain has TRBV18 and TRBJ1-2; 11 positions agree with TRBD1. This CDR3 comprises 15 residues. CDR1 and CDR2 from the germline V gene are KGHSH and LQKENI. The V and J ends lost 2 bases and 7 bases, in that order; junction bases with no gene match: 6. CDR3 bases: TGTGCCAGCTCACCAGGACAGGGGGCGGAATTTGGCTACACCTTC. Translation: CASSPGQGAEFGYTF. The full variable domain, its missing parts supplied by reference TRBV18 and TRBJ1-2, is NAGVMQNPRHLVRRRGQEARLRCSPMKGHSHVYWYRQLPEEGLKFMVYLQKENIIDESGMPKERFSAEFPKEGPSILRIQQVVRGDSAAYFCASSPGQGAEFGYTFGSGTRLTVV.

The chain employs TRBV6-2 or TRBV6-3 and TRBJ2-1; perhaps TRBD2 as D (6 bases). CDR3 size: 16 residues. V was pared by 6 bases and J by 9 bases, with 24 bases between. Germline assignment: CDR1 MNHEY and CDR2 SVGEGT. The CDR3 loop is CASSSRDSVQRGEQFF. The CDR3, as DNA: TGTGCCAGCAGCTCCCGGGACTCCGTACAAAGGGGTGAGCAGTTCTTC.

The chain recombines TRBV5-4 with TRBJ2-3, with 11 bases aligning to TRBD2. The germline gives CDR1 SGHNT, CDR2 YYREEE (reference sequence). This CDR3 region has 16 residues. The trim removed 1 base at V and 6 bases at J, leaving 7 bases unmatched. CDR3 residues: CASSLFTIAGGDTQYF. The CDR3 coding sequence is TGTGCCAGCAGCTTGTTTACCATAGCGGGAGGGGATACGCAGTATTTT.

This chain links TRBV7-9 with TRBJ2-3, with TRBD1 matching 9 bases. The V and J ends lost 1 base and 4 bases, in that order; junction bases with no gene match: 3. This CDR3 has 15 amino acids. Germline V gene sequence: CDR1 SEHNR, CDR2 FQNEAQ (reference sequence). This chain's CDR3 is CASSLGTGDADTQYF. DNA for the CDR3: TGTGCCAGCAGCTTAGGGACAGGGGACGCAGATACGCAGTATTTT.

This chain links TRBV29-1 with TRBJ1-1, with unresolved D. The CDR3 runs 16 residues. With 3 bases removed from V and 0 bases from J, the gap between germline ends came to 17 bases. Per the germline V gene, CDR1 is SQVTM and CDR2 is ANQGSEA. The CDR3 DNA is TGCAGCGTTGATGGAGGCGTGGGTGGGGTGAACACTGAAGCTTTCTTT. This sequence encodes CSVDGGVGGVNTEAFF. Full variable domain (missing parts from reference TRBV29-1 and TRBJ1-1): SAVISQKPSRDICQRGTSLTIQCQVDSQVTMMFWYRQQPGQSLTLIATANQGSEATYESGFVIDKFPISRPNLTFSTLTVSNMSPEDSSIYLCSVDGGVGGVNTEAFFGQGTRLTVV.

The rearrangement uses TRBV18 and TRBJ2-1; D is undetermined. The CDR3 sequence is 12 residues long. The V gene's germline CDR1 is KGHSH and CDR2 LQKENI. V dropped 3 bases and J dropped 6 bases, with 6 bases sitting between them. The CDR3 sequence: CASSPASNEQFF. CDR3 in DNA: TGTGCCAGCTCACCGGCTTCCAATGAGCAGTTCTTC.

The chain links TRBV5-1 to TRBJ2-3, with no clear D. The CDR3 extends over 15 amino acids. The germline V and J ends were trimmed by 0 bases and 1 base, with 9 bases remaining between them. Germline CDR1 SGHRS, CDR2 YFSETQ. The CDR3 protein is CASSLAYVGTDTQYF. The CDR3 nucleotides are TGCGCCAGCAGCTTGGCCTACGTTGGCACAGATACGCAGTATTTT.

This clone is classed as medium-sized. V and J are TRBV19 and TRBJ2-2, with TRBD1 matching over 8 bases. From germline, CDR1 is LNHDA and CDR2 SQIVND (reference sequence). V lost 3 bases to trimming and J lost 6 bases; unmatched junction nucleotides: 9. This CDR3 has 16 residues. CDR3 residues: CASSMDRVRWPGELFF. CDR3 coding DNA: TGTGCCAGTAGTATGGACAGGGTTCGTTGGCCCGGGGAGCTGTTTTTT.

The chain employs TRBV10-2 and TRBJ1-5, with a possible D match to TRBD1 (5 bases). CDR1 WSHSY and CDR2 SAAADI come from the germline V gene. Between the trimmed V and J ends, which lost 9 bases and 2 bases, there was a span of 11 bases. The length of the CDR3 is 13 residues. The CDR3 spells CASRGLRNQPQHF. CDR3 in DNA: TGCGCCAGTAGGGGACTGCGCAATCAGCCCCAGCATTTT.

The gene calls are TRBV2 and TRBJ1-1; TRBD1 is a possible D gene (5 bases). V lost 4 bases, J lost 5 bases, and 17 bases lay in between. This CDR3 spans 15 amino acids. Germline-derived CDR1 and CDR2 are SNHLY and FYNNEI. CDR3 amino acids: CASSGGTGIGTEAFF. CDR3 coding DNA: TGTGCCAGCAGTGGGGGGACTGGGATCGGTACTGAAGCTTTCTTT.

The chain employs TRBV18 and TRBJ2-7, with TRBD1 identical over 10 bases. The CDR3 is made up of 14 amino acids. The germline V gene has CDR1 KGHSH and CDR2 LQKENI. Losses at the gene ends were 3 bases for V and 7 bases for J; bases not matched to a gene: 6. CDR3 protein: CASSPRQGALEQYV. The CDR3 nucleotides are TGTGCCAGCTCACCTCGACAGGGGGCTTTGGAGCAGTACGTC.

The genes are TRBV29-1 and TRBJ2-3; D is unresolved. V lost 7 bases and J 5 bases, leaving 7 bases between the germline ends. The CDR3 is 10 amino acids. Germline lookup yields CDR1 SQVTM and CDR2 ANQGSEA. Written as DNA, the CDR3 is TGCAGCGGTTCACAAGATACGCAGTATTTT. Translation gives CSGSQDTQYF.

CDR3 sequence: CSASNRENGYTF. Written as DNA, the CDR3 is TGCAGTGCTAGTAATCGGGAAAATGGCTACACCTTC. V and J are TRBV20-1 and TRBJ1-2; D not certain. This CDR3 is built from 12 residues. The ends were cut back, 3 bases at V and 6 bases at J, with 11 bases in the middle. Germline-derived CDR1 and CDR2 are DFQATT and SNEGSKA (reference sequence).